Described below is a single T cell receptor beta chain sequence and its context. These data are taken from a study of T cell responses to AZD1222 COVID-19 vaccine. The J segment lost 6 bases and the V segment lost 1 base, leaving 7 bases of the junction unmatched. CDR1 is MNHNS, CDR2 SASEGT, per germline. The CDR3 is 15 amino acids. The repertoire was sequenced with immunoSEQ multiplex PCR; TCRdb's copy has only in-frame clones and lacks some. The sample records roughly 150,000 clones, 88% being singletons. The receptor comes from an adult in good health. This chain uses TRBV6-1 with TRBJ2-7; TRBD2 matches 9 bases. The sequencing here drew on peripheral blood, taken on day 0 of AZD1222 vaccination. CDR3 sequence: CASSEGSGRVSEQYF. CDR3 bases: TGTGCCAGCAGTGAAGGTAGCGGGAGAGTTTCCGAGCAGTACTTC.